The next 14 T cell receptor beta chains were all read from a single sample in a study of cytomegalovirus exposure and HLA in healthy donors. This PCR relied on a set of 60 Vbeta primers and 13 Jbeta primers. Data came from immunoSEQ multiplex PCR; TCRdb stores just in-frame clones and leaves some out. The profile shows a few hundred thousand clones, about 93% of them singletons. The sequencing input was PBMCs. The source of these receptors is a girl aged 2 to 9 in good health and CMV-seronegative.

The chain recombines TRBV5-6 with TRBJ1-4, with D unresolved. The V gene's germline CDR1 is SGHDT and CDR2 YYEEEE. The CDR3 has 15 amino acids. The V end was cut by 5 bases, the J end by 0 bases, with 11 bases between. DNA of the CDR3: TGTGCCAGCAGTTATTATCTTACAACTAATGAAAAACTGTTTTTT. The encoded protein is CASSYYLTTNEKLFF.

The J gene is TRBJ2-5, the V gene TRBV9; D perhaps matches TRBD2 (5 bases). The germline V gene has CDR1 SGDLS and CDR2 YYNGEE. The V end was cut by 0 bases, the J end by 5 bases, with 5 bases between. The length of the CDR3 is 12 residues. The CDR3 sequence is CASSVGGETQYF. The DNA for the CDR3 is TGTGCCAGCAGCGTAGGCGGGGAGACCCAGTACTTC.

The rearrangement links TRBV11-2 to TRBJ1-5; 9 nucleotides match TRBD1. The V segment lost 3 bases and the J segment 7 bases; nucleotides outside the gene matches: 7. Germline V CDR1 and CDR2: SGHAT, FQNNGV. This CDR3 is 15 amino acids long. The CDR3 protein is CASSLGQGYGQPQHF. DNA for the CDR3: TGTGCCAGCAGCTTGGGACAGGGTTATGGACAGCCCCAGCATTTT.

The chain joins TRBV29-1 to TRBJ2-1, with D perhaps TRBD2 (6 bases). Looked up from germline, CDR1 is SQVTM and CDR2 is ANQGSEA. The CDR3 totals 15 residues. The V and J ends lost 2 bases and 4 bases respectively, with 15 bases between them. The CDR3 DNA reads TGCAGCGTTGAAACCACTAGCAGTATTTACAATGAGCAGTTCTTC. This codes for CSVETTSSIYNEQFF.

This chain connects TRBV7-9 to TRBJ1-6, with a weak D call TRBD1 (5 bases). V was cut by 1 base and J by 8 bases, with 15 bases left in between. Germline V gene data show CDR1 as SEHNR and CDR2 as FQNEAQ (reference sequence). The CDR3 runs to 16 residues. The CDR3 sequence is CASSLVMGLGDSPLHF. The CDR3 DNA reads TGTGCCAGCAGCTTAGTTATGGGACTTGGGGATTCACCCCTCCACTTT.

The chain links TRBV12-5 to TRBJ2-5; 7 bases line up with TRBD2. The germline CDR1 and CDR2 sequences are LGHNT and FRNRAP. This CDR3 has 16 amino acids. V lost 6 bases, J lost 0 bases, and 10 bases stayed unmatched. The CDR3 loop is CASGQSQGGDQETQYF. CDR3 coding DNA: TGTGCTAGTGGCCAGTCTCAGGGAGGGGACCAAGAGACCCAGTACTTC. The whole variable domain, filled in from reference TRBV12-5 and TRBJ2-5, reads DARVTQTPRHKVTEMGQEVTMRCQPILGHNTVFWYRQTMMQGLELLAYFRNRAPLDDSGMPKDRFSAEMPDATLATLKIQPSEPRDSAVYFCASGQSQGGDQETQYFGPGTRLLVL.

V gene TRBV29-1 combines with J gene TRBJ1-2; the D gene is possibly TRBD1 (5 bases). The germline V gene encodes CDR1 SQVTM and CDR2 ANQGSEA. This CDR3 is 14 amino acids long. V lost 3 bases and J 1 base, leaving 12 bases between the germline ends. The CDR3 DNA sequence: TGCAGCGTTGATTTCCCAGGGCTTAACTATGGCTACACCTTC. Amino acid sequence: CSVDFPGLNYGYTF.

This clone was seen a few times. This chain uses TRBV6-5 with TRBJ2-2; D unclear. The CDR3 has 13 amino acids. Trimming pared 4 bases from V and 3 bases from J, leaving 6 bases between. Germline CDR1 MNHEY, CDR2 SVGAGI. Here the CDR3 DNA reads TGTGCCAGCAGTTTTCAGTACACCGGGGAGCTGTTTTTT. Its protein is CASSFQYTGELFF.

CDR3 nucleotides: TGCGCCAGCAGCTCCAACCGCGACGAGCAGTACTTC. Its protein product is CASSSNRDEQYF. J is TRBJ2-7 and V is TRBV5-1; D not certain. This CDR3 region has 12 residues. Trimming stripped 3 bases from V and 5 bases from J, with 9 bases between. The germline V gene encodes CDR1 SGHRS and CDR2 YFSETQ.

This clone was seen once. V usage is TRBV7-9 and J usage is TRBJ2-1, with D possibly being TRBD2 (5 bases). Per the germline V gene, CDR1 is SEHNR and CDR2 is FQNEAQ (reference sequence). Trimming left V 4 bases short and J 7 bases short, with 8 bases between. The CDR3 spans 12 residues. As DNA, the CDR3 is TGTGCCAGCAGCTCCACTAGGAATGAGCAGTTCTTC. Protein sequence: CASSSTRNEQFF.

The chain carries TRBV7-2 and TRBJ2-7, with 7 bases matching TRBD2. CDR1 and CDR2 (germline): SGHTA, FQGNSA. CDR3 size: 13 residues. Losses at the gene ends were 6 bases for V and 1 base for J; bases not matched to a gene: 3. CDR3 amino acids: CASRAGLSYEQYF. The CDR3 coding sequence is TGTGCCAGCAGGGCGGGACTATCCTACGAGCAGTACTTC.

The rearrangement joins TRBV29-1 to TRBJ1-1, with 8 bases fitting TRBD1. CDR1 and CDR2 from the germline V gene are SQVTM and ANQGSEA. Unmatched junction bases numbered 7, after V lost 6 bases and J lost 4 bases. CDR3 size: 13 residues. The CDR3 sequence is CSVRTGTFTEAFF. CDR3 sequence (DNA): TGCAGCGTACGGACAGGGACTTTCACTGAAGCTTTCTTT.

This rearrangement joins TRBV29-1 to TRBJ2-5; possibly TRBD2 for D (6 bases). The J call is doubtful: the DNA matches TRBJ2-7 better. The CDR3 totals 15 residues. Germline values: CDR1 SQVTM, CDR2 ANQGSEA. The CDR3, as DNA: TGCAGCGTTGAAGGGGACGCGGGACGACCCTACGAGCAGTACTTC. Protein: CSVEGDAGRPYEQYF.

The rearrangement joins TRBV14 to TRBJ2-1; 12 bases are shared with TRBD2. CDR3 length: 17 amino acids. With 0 bases clipped from V and 4 bases from J, the junction kept 4 bases outside the gene matches. Germline CDR1 reads SGHDN; CDR2 reads FVKESK. CDR3 residues: CASSQDFGTSGYNEQFF. CDR3 nucleotides: TGTGCCAGCAGCCAAGACTTTGGGACTAGCGGGTACAATGAGCAGTTCTTC.